The next 27 T cell receptor beta chains were all read from a single sample in a study of CD8 T cells in ankylosing spondylitis. TCRdb passed the 5' RACE reads through MiXCR, listing each CDR3 protein once. The data contain some 700,000 distinct CDR3 sequences, under 20% of them seen just once; the ten biggest clones take up 15% to 20%. These receptors' antigens are unknown. Notes on the study in general: What seemed typical of ankylosing spondylitis blood was a TCR beta motif built from fewer than ten highly homologous variants.

The sequencing input was blood, either unsorted or a sorted T cell fraction (not recorded which). These receptors came from a male donor with ankylosing spondylitis.

The CDR3 protein is CASSVEAGNTEAFF. In DNA form, the CDR3 reads TGTGCCAGCAGTGTCGAGGCAGGGAACACTGAAGCTTTCTTT. The chain uses TRBV6-1 and TRBJ1-1; D is undetermined. This CDR3 is built from 14 residues. Germline V CDR1 and CDR2: MNHNS, SASEGT. V was clipped by 4 bases and J by 1 base, with 10 bases between them.

This clonotype was found many times. The genes are TRBV4-2 and TRBJ2-5; D possibly corresponds to TRBD2 (5 bases). Germline V gene sequence: CDR1 LGHNA, CDR2 YNFKEQ. V was clipped by 5 bases and J by 2 bases, with 12 bases between them. CDR3 length: 14 amino acids. Here the CDR3 DNA reads TGTGCCAGCAGCGACCAGAGGGCGCAAGAGACCCAGTACTTC. Translating it yields CASSDQRAQETQYF.

The chain combines TRBV10-3 with TRBJ2-2; possible D gene TRBD1, 6 bases. The CDR3 extends over 14 amino acids. V was pared by 8 bases and J by 6 bases, with 16 bases between. CDR1 and CDR2 (germline): ENHRY, SYGVKD. CDR3: CAIGQGITPGELFF. The CDR3 coding sequence is TGTGCCATCGGGCAGGGGATCACCCCCGGGGAGCTGTTTTTT.

This chain links TRBV3-1 with TRBJ2-2, with TRBD2 identical over 8 bases. Trimming removed 4 bases from V and 7 bases from J; junction bases left unmatched: 8. Germline CDR1 reads LGHDT; CDR2 reads YNNKEL (reference sequence). The CDR3 covers 15 residues. The CDR3 nucleotides read TGTGCCAGCAGCCCCTCGGGACTAGAGGTCGGGGAGCTGTTTTTT. Protein: CASSPSGLEVGELFF. Supplemented by reference TRBV3-1 and TRBJ2-2, the full variable domain reads DTAVSQTPKYLVTQMGNDKSIKCEQNLGHDTMYWYKQDSKKFLKIMFSYNNKELIINETVPNRFSPKSPDKAHLNLHINSLELGDSAVYFCASSPSGLEVGELFFGEGSRLTVL.

The gene calls are TRBV7-8 and TRBJ1-2, with D possibly being TRBD1 (5 bases). V gave up 5 bases and J gave up 7 bases, with 11 bases separating them. CDR3 size: 12 residues. Germline CDR1 reads SGHVS; CDR2 reads FQNEAQ. Here the CDR3 DNA reads TGTGCCAGCAGCGAGACAGTAGTTGGCTACACCTTC. Residues: CASSETVVGYTF.

The chain carries TRBV12-3 or TRBV12-4 and TRBJ1-2; 8 nucleotides match TRBD1. This CDR3 comprises 14 residues. V lost 6 bases, J lost 4 bases, and 7 bases stayed unmatched. The CDR3: CASSFGQGAYGYTF. The CDR3 bases are TGTGCCAGCAGCTTTGGACAGGGCGCCTATGGCTACACCTTC.

This clonotype was counted a few times. This chain joins TRBV7-2 and TRBJ1-4; TRBD1 aligns across 8 bases. Per germline, CDR1 SGHTA and CDR2 FQGNSA. Losses at the gene ends were 5 bases for V and 6 bases for J; bases not matched to a gene: 11. CDR3 length: 16 residues. CDR3 coding DNA: TGTGCCAGCAGCCTTGTCGGACAGGGTAGTTATGAAAAACTGTTTTTT. Translated: CASSLVGQGSYEKLFF.

This clonotype was seen only a few times. This rearrangement joins TRBV25-1 to TRBJ1-2, with unresolved D. Germline-derived CDR1 and CDR2 are MGHDK and SYGVNS. This CDR3 spans 12 amino acids. The V gene lost 4 bases and the J gene lost 2 bases, with 5 bases spanning the gap. The CDR3 loop is CASSGSNYGYTF. CDR3 DNA sequence: TGTGCCAGCAGTGGGTCCAACTATGGCTACACCTTC.

V usage is TRBV2 and J usage is TRBJ2-1, with 8 nucleotides matching TRBD1. The CDR3 is made up of 15 amino acids. In germline, CDR1 is SNHLY, CDR2 FYNNEI. J gave up 7 bases and V 6 bases, and 11 bases lay outside the gene matches. CDR3 bases: TGTGCCAGCAGCAAAGGGACAGGTACCGAGAATGAGCAGTTCTTC. This sequence encodes CASSKGTGTENEQFF.

The chain links TRBV5-6 to TRBJ2-3, with D possibly matching TRBD1 (5 bases). The CDR3 length is 16 residues. Trimming stripped 0 bases from V and 1 base from J, with 12 bases between. Germline assignment: CDR1 SGHDT and CDR2 YYEEEE. DNA for the CDR3: TGTGCCAGCAGCTTGGAGGTGGACATCCGCACAGATACGCAGTATTTT. This gives the protein CASSLEVDIRTDTQYF.

The chain carries TRBV7-2 and TRBJ2-1; no definite D call. Trimming left V 5 bases short and J 8 bases short, with 16 bases between. This CDR3 is built from 14 residues. Looked up from germline, CDR1 is SGHTA and CDR2 is FQGNSA. DNA of the CDR3: TGTGCCAGCAGCACTCGGAGCGCAGTCTATGAGCAGTTCTTC. Its protein is CASSTRSAVYEQFF.

The table lists this clonotype with many counts. Compared with germline, one end of the junction differs, possibly owing to a read error. V and J are TRBV27 and TRBJ2-4, with D possibly matching TRBD2 (6 bases). Germline V lookup: CDR1 MNHEY, CDR2 SMNVEV (reference sequence). The CDR3 extends over 14 amino acids. CDR3 in DNA: TGTGCCAGCAGTCTATCTAGGAGGGGTAACATTCAGTACTTC. Translated, it gives CASSLSRRGNIQYF.

This clonotype was counted between two and nine times. The chain is built from TRBV20-1 and TRBJ1-1; 7 bases fit TRBD1. Germline-derived CDR1 and CDR2 are DFQATT and SNEGSKA (reference sequence). The V segment lost 0 bases and the J segment 5 bases; nucleotides outside the gene matches: 9. This CDR3 region has 15 residues. The CDR3 bases are TGCAGTGCTAGAGATAGGGGCAGGGGGGGTACTGAAGCTTTCTTT. Translated: CSARDRGRGGTEAFF.

This chain connects TRBV4-1 to TRBJ1-6; 9 nucleotides align to TRBD1. Germline CDR1 reads MGHRA; CDR2 reads YSYEKL. Losses at the gene ends were 4 bases for V and 7 bases for J; bases not matched to a gene: 8. The CDR3 loop spans 16 amino acids. The CDR3 loop is CASSLQPGTGNSPLHF. CDR3 DNA sequence: TGCGCCAGCAGCCTGCAACCCGGGACAGGGAATTCACCCCTCCACTTT.

This clonotype has only a few counts. The chain carries TRBV15 and TRBJ1-5, with 11 bases fitting TRBD1. CDR3 size: 15 residues. CDR1 and CDR2 from the germline V gene are LNHNV and YYDKDF (reference sequence). Germline trimming cut 1 base from V and 7 bases from J; bases unmatched to any gene: 3. CDR3 in DNA: TGTGCCACCAGCAGAGGCGGACAGGGGGCACAGCCCCAGCATTTT. This codes for CATSRGGQGAQPQHF.

In its sample, this clonotype was seen a few times. The chain's CDR3 is CASSLLGGPGRSGNTIYF. CDR3 nucleotides: TGCGCCAGCAGCTTGTTGGGGGGGCCGGGCCGCTCTGGAAACACCATATATTTT. The chain recombines TRBV5-1 with TRBJ1-3, with D possibly TRBD1 on 6 matching bases. Germline-derived CDR1 and CDR2 are SGHRS and YFSETQ. The CDR3 spans 18 residues. With 1 base removed from V and 0 bases from J, the gap between germline ends came to 17 bases.

This rearrangement joins TRBV27 to TRBJ2-7, with 8 bases aligning to TRBD1. Germline V gene sequence: CDR1 MNHEY, CDR2 SMNVEV (reference sequence). V lost 8 bases, J lost 2 bases, and 11 bases stayed unmatched. This CDR3 has 15 amino acids. CDR3 sequence reads: CASGYEGQAPYEQYF. The CDR3 bases are TGTGCCAGCGGTTACGAGGGACAGGCCCCCTACGAGCAGTACTTC.

The CDR3 is CAISDGKKGTYGYTF. The CDR3, as DNA: TGTGCCATCAGTGATGGCAAGAAGGGGACCTATGGCTACACCTTC. The chain joins TRBV10-3 to TRBJ1-2; D may be TRBD1 (5 bases). The ends were cut back, 3 bases at V and 4 bases at J, with 15 bases in the middle. Germline assignment: CDR1 ENHRY and CDR2 SYGVKD. The CDR3 has 15 amino acids.

This clonotype came up a few times. The chain recombines TRBV20-1 with TRBJ2-3; no firm D call. CDR3 length: 16 amino acids. Germline CDR1 is DFQATT and CDR2 is SNEGSKA (reference sequence). V dropped 0 bases and J dropped 0 bases, with 13 bases sitting between them. CDR3 loop: CSARDPEGSSTDTQYF. The CDR3 coding sequence is TGCAGTGCTAGAGATCCCGAAGGTTCTAGCACAGATACGCAGTATTTT.

In this sample, this clonotype turned up a few times. The chain employs TRBV14 and TRBJ2-1, with 9 bases aligning to TRBD2. After removal of 2 bases from V and 7 bases from J, the junction contained 6 bases not matched to a gene. CDR1 and CDR2 from the germline V gene are SGHDN and FVKESK. The CDR3 totals 15 residues. Here the CDR3 DNA reads TGTGCCAGCAGCCAACCGGGACTAGCTGTGAATGAGCAGTTCTTC. This translates into CASSQPGLAVNEQFF.

The gene calls are TRBV13 and TRBJ2-1, with unresolved D. There are 15 residues in the CDR3. The germline CDR1 and CDR2 sequences are PRHDT and FYEKMQ (reference sequence). V dropped 5 bases and J dropped 7 bases, with 18 bases sitting between them. CDR3 bases: TGTGCCAGCAGCCGCTTGTATGGGCCGGATAATGAGCAGTTCTTC. Encoded protein: CASSRLYGPDNEQFF.

This clonotype showed up just a few times. The chain combines TRBV5-1 with TRBJ1-5; maybe TRBD1 (6 bases). V lost 4 bases and J lost 5, with 10 bases in between. Germline values: CDR1 SGHRS, CDR2 YFSETQ. The CDR3 loop spans 13 amino acids. The CDR3, as DNA: TGCGCCAGCAGCGAACAGGGTTATCAGCCCCAGCATTTT. Its translation: CASSEQGYQPQHF.

This chain uses TRBV12-3 or TRBV12-4 with TRBJ2-3, with 7 bases that match TRBD2. With 7 bases clipped from V and 0 bases from J, the junction kept 1 base outside the gene matches. The length of the CDR3 is 13 residues. The CDR3 reads CASKLASTDTQYF. The CDR3 DNA is TGTGCCAGCAAACTAGCGAGCACAGATACGCAGTATTTT.

The rearrangement uses TRBV6-5 and TRBJ1-1; possible D gene TRBD1, 5 bases. The length of the CDR3 is 15 residues. Germline CDR1 reads MNHEY; CDR2 reads SVGAGI. Trimming took off 2 bases at V and 6 bases at J, with 16 bases between the two ends. CDR3 in DNA: TGTGCCAGCAGTTACACGCGGGGCCGCTACCCTGAAGCTTTCTTT. Translated, it gives CASSYTRGRYPEAFF.

The V call is TRBV6-5, the J call TRBJ1-2; TRBD1 matches at 7 bases. The germline gives CDR1 MNHEY, CDR2 SVGAGI. This CDR3 spans 14 amino acids. After removal of 2 bases from V and 2 bases from J, the junction contained 2 bases not matched to a gene. Here the CDR3 DNA reads TGTGCCAGCAGTTACGGGGACAGAAACTATGGCTACACCTTC. Protein product: CASSYGDRNYGYTF.

This clonotype was seen only a few times. V and J are TRBV7-2 and TRBJ1-1; D not certain. V gave up 4 bases and J gave up 3 bases, with 15 bases separating them. CDR3 length: 15 residues. The germline CDR1 and CDR2 sequences are SGHTA and FQGNSA. CDR3 DNA sequence: TGTGCCAGCAGCTCAGAGTCCCGGGTGGACACTGAAGCTTTCTTT. Translation: CASSSESRVDTEAFF.

This chain links TRBV30 with TRBJ2-2, with no clear D. The CDR3 has 11 amino acids. From germline, CDR1 is GTSNPN and CDR2 SVGIG (reference sequence). V was clipped by 2 bases and J by 7 bases, with 5 bases between them. The CDR3 protein is CAWSRSGELFF. As DNA, the CDR3 is TGTGCCTGGAGTCGCAGCGGGGAGCTGTTTTTT.